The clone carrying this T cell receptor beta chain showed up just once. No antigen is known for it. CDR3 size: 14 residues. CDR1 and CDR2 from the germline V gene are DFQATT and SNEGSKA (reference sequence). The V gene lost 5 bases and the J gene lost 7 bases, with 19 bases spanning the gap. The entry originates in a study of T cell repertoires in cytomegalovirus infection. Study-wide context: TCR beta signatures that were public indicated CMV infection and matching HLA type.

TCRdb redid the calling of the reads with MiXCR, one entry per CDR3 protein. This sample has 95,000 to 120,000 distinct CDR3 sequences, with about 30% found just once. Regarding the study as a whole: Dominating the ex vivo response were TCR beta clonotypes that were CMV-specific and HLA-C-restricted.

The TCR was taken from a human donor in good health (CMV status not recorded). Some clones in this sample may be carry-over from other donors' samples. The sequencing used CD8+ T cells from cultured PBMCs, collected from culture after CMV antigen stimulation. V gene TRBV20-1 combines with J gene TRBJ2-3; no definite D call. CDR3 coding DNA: TGCAGTGCTCAAGCCCCCGGTCCGTCAAATACGCAGTATTTT. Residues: CSAQAPGPSNTQYF.